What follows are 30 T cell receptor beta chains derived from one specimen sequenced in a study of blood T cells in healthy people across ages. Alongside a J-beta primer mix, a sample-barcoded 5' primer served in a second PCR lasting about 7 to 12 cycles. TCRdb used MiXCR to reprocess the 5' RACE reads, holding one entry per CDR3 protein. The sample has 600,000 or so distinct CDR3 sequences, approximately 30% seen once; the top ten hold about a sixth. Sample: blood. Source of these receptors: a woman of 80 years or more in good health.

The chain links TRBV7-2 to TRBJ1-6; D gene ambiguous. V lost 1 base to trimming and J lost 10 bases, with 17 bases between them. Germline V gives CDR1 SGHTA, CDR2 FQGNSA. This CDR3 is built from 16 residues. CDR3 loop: CASSLVKGSVGSPLHF. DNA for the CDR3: TGTGCCAGCAGCTTAGTTAAGGGATCAGTGGGATCACCCCTCCACTTT.

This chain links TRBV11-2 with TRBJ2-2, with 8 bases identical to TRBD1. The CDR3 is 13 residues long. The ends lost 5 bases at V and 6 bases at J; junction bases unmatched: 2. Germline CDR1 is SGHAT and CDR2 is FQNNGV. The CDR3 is CASSQTGAGELFF. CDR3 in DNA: TGTGCCAGCAGCCAGACAGGGGCCGGGGAGCTGTTTTTT.

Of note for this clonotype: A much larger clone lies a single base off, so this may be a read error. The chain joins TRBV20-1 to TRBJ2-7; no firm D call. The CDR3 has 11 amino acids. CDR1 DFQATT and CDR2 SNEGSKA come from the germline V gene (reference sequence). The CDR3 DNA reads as TGCAATGCTAGAGACGCCTACGAGCAGTACTTC. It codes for CNARDAYEQYF.

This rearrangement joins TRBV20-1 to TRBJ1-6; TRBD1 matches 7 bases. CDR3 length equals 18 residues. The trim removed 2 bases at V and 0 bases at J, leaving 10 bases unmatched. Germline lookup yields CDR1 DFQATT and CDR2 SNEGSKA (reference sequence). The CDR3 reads CSARPQGQMSSYNSPLHF. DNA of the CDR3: TGCAGTGCTAGACCACAGGGGCAGATGAGCTCCTATAATTCACCCCTCCACTTT.

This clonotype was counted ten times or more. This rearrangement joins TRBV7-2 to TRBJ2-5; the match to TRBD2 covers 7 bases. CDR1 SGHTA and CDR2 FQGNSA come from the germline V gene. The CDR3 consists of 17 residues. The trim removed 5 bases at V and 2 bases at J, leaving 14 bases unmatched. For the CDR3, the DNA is TGTGCCAGCAGCGCCGGGCGGCACCGGGGGGTTCAAGAGACCCAGTACTTC. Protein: CASSAGRHRGVQETQYF.

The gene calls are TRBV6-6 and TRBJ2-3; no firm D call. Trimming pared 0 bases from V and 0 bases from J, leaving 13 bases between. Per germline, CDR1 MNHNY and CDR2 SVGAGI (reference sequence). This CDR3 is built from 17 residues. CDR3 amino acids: CASSYSSRMTSTDTQYF. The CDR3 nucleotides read TGTGCCAGCAGTTACTCGTCCCGAATGACTAGCACAGATACGCAGTATTTT.

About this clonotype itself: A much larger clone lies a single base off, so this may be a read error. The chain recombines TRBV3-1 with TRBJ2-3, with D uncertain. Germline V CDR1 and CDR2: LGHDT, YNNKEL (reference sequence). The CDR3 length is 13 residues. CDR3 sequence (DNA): TGTACCAGCAGCCAAAGCTTCACAGATACGCAGTATTTT. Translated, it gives CTSSQSFTDTQYF.

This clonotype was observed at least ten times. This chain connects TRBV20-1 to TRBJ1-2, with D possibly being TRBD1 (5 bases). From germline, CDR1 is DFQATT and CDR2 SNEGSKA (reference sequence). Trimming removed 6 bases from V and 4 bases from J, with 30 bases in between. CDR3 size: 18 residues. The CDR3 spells CSAAPYWADDIGAYGYTF. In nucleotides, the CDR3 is TGCAGTGCCGCCCCGTATTGGGCGGACGATATAGGGGCCTATGGCTACACCTTC.

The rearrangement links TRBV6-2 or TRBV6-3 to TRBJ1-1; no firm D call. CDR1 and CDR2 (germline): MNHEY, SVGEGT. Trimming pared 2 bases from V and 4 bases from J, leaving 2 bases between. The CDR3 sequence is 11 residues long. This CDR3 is CASSYSTEAFF. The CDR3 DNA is TGTGCCAGCAGTTACAGCACTGAAGCTTTCTTT.

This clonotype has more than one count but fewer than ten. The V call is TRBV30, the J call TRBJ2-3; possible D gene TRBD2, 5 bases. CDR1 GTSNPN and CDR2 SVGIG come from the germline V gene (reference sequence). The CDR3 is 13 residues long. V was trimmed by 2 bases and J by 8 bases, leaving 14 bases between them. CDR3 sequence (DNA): TGTGCCTGGAGTAACGCGGGTCGGGCTACGCAGTATTTT. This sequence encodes CAWSNAGRATQYF.

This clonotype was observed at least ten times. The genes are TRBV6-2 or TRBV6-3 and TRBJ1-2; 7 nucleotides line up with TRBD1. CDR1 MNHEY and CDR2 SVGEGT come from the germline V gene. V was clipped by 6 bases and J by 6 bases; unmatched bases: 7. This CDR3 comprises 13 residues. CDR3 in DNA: TGTGCCAGCAGCGACCAGCAGGGGGATGGCTACACCTTC. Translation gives CASSDQQGDGYTF.

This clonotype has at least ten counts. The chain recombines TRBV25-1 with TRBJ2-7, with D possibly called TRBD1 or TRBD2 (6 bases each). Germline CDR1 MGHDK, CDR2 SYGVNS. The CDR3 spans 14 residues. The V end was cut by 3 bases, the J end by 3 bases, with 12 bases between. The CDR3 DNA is TGTGCCAGCAGTGAGGGGGGCAGGGACTACGAGCAGTACTTC. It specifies CASSEGGRDYEQYF.

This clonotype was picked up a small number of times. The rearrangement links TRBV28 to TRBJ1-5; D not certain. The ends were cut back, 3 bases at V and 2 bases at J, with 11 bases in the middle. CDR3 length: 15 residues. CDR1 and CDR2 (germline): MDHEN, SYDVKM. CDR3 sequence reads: CASSFGGEGNQPQHF. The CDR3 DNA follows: TGTGCCAGCAGTTTTGGTGGAGAAGGCAATCAGCCCCAGCATTTT. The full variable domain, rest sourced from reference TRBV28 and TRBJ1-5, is DVKVTQSSRYLVKRTGEKVFLECVQDMDHENMFWYRQDPGLGLRLIYFSYDVKMKEKGDIPEGYSVSREKKERFSLILESASTNQTSMYLCASSFGGEGNQPQHFGDGTRLSIL.

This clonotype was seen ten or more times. The CDR3 is CAWSRTGGDYEQYF. Here the CDR3 DNA reads TGTGCCTGGAGTAGGACAGGGGGGGACTACGAGCAGTACTTC. V usage is TRBV30 and J usage is TRBJ2-7; 10 positions agree with TRBD1. Trimming cost V 2 bases and J 3 bases; bases outside gene matches: 4. The CDR3 covers 14 residues. Germline V lookup: CDR1 GTSNPN, CDR2 SVGIG (reference sequence).

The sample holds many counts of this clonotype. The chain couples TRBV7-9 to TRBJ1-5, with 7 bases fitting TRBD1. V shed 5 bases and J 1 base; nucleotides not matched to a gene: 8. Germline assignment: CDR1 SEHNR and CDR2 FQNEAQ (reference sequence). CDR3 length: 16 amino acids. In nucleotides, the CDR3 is TGTGCCAGCAGCCCCAGCCAGGGGGGAAGCAATCAGCCCCAGCATTTT. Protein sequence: CASSPSQGGSNQPQHF.

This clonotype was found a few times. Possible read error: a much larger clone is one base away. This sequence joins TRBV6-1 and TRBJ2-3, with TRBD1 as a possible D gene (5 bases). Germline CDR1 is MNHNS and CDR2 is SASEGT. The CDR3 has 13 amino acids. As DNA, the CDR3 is TGTGCCAGCAACAACGGACACACAGATATGCAGTATTTT. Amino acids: CASNNGHTDMQYF.

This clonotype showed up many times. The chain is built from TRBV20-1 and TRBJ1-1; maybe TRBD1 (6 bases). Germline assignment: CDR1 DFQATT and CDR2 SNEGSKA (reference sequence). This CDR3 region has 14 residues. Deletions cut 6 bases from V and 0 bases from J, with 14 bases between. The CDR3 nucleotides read TGCAGTGCGCGAGACAGGAGATTGAACACTGAAGCTTTCTTT. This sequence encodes CSARDRRLNTEAFF.

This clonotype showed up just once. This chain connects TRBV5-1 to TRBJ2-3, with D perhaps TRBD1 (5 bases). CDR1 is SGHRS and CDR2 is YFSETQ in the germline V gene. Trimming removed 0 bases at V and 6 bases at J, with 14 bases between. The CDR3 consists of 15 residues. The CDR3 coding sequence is TGCGCCAGCAGCTTGGTCCAGGGAATAGGGGATACGCAGTATTTT. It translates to CASSLVQGIGDTQYF.

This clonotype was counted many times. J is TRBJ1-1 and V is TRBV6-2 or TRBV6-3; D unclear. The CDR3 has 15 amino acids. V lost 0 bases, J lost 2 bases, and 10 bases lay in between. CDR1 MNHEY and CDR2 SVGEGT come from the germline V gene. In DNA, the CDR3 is TGTGCCAGCAGTTACTCCTCCACAGCAAACACTGAAGCTTTCTTT. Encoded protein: CASSYSSTANTEAFF.

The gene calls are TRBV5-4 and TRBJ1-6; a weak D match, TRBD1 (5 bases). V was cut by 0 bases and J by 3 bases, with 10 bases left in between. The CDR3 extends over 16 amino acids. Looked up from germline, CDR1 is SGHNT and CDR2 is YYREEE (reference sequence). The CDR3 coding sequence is TGTGCCAGCAGCTTGGCCAGGGATTACTATAATTCACCCCTCCACTTT. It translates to CASSLARDYYNSPLHF.

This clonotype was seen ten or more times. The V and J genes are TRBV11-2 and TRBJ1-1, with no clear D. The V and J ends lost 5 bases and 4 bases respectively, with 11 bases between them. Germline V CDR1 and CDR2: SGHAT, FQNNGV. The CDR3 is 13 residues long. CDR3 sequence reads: CASSPYGFTEAFF. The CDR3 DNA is TGTGCCAGCAGCCCATACGGGTTCACTGAAGCTTTCTTT.

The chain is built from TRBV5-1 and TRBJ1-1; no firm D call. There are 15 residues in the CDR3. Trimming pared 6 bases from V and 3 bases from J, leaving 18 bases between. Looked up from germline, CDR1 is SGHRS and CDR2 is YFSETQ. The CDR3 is CASTASETRDTEAFF. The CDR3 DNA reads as TGCGCCAGCACTGCTTCGGAAACTAGGGACACTGAAGCTTTCTTT. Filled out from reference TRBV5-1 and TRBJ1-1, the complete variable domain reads KAGVTQTPRYLIKTRGQQVTLSCSPISGHRSVSWYQQTPGQGLQFLFEYFSETQRNKGNFPGRFSGRQFSNSRSEMNVSTLELGDSALYLCASTASETRDTEAFFGQGTRLTVV.

The CDR3, as DNA: TGTGCCAGCAGAAACTGGGAGATGAACACTGAAGCTTTCTTT. This gives the protein CASRNWEMNTEAFF. The J gene is TRBJ1-1, the V gene TRBV6-5; D gene uncertain. CDR3 length equals 14 residues. Trimming took 6 bases from V and 0 from J, leaving 11 bases between them. CDR1 and CDR2 (germline): MNHEY, SVGAGI.

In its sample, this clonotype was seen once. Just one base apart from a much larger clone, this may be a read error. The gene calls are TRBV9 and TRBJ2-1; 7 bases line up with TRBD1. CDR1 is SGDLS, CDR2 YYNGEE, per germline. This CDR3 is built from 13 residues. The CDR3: CAGSVQGVNEQFF. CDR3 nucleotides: TGTGCCGGCAGCGTCCAGGGGGTTAATGAGCAGTTCTTC.

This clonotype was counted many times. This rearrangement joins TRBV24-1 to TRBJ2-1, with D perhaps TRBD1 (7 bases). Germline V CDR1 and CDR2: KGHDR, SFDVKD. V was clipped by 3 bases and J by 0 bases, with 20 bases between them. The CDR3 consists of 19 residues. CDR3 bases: TGTGCCACCAGTGATCCCTCTGGCGGGGACAGCCGCTCCTACAATGAGCAGTTCTTC. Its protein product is CATSDPSGGDSRSYNEQFF.

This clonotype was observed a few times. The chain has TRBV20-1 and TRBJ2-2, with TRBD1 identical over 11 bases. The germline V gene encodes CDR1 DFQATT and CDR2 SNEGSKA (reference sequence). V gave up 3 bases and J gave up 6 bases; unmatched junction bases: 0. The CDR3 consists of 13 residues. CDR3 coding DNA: TGCAGTGCTAGGGGACAGGGGGCCGGGGAGCTGTTTTTT. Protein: CSARGQGAGELFF.

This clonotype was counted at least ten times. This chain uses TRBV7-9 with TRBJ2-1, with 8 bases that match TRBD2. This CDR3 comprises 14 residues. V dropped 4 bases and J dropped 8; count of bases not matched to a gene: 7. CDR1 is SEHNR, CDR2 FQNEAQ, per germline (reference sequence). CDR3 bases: TGTGCCAGCAGCTCGGGGGGGCCAATGGATGAGCAGTTCTTC. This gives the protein CASSSGGPMDEQFF.

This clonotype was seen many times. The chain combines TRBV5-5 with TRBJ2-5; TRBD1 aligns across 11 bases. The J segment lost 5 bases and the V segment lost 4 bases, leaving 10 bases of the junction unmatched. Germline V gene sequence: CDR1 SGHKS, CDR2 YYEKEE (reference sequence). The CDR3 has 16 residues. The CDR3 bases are TGTGCCAGCAGCCGCCGGGACAGGGGGTTCGACGAGACCCAGTACTTC. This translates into CASSRRDRGFDETQYF.

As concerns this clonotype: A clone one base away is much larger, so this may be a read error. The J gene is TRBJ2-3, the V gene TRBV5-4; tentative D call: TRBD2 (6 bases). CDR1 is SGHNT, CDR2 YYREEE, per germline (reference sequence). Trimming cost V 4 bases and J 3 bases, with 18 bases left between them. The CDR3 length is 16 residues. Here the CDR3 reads CASSRTTGRRTDTQYF. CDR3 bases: TGTGCCAGCAGCCGCACAACGGGGAGGCGTACAGATACGCAGTATTTT.

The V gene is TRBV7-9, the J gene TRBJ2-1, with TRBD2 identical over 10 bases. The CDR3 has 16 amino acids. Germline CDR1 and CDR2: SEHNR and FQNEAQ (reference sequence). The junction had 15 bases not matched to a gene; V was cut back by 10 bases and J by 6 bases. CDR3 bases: TGTGCCACCAGTGATACTAGCGGGGAGGCAGGCAATGAGCAGTTCTTC. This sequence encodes CATSDTSGEAGNEQFF.